What follows describes a single T cell receptor beta chain. Using immunoSEQ multiplex PCR, the repertoire was profiled, and TCRdb retains in-frame clones only, with some absent. This table has 300,000 to 350,000 clones, 88% appearing once. This sample was included in a study of blood T cell repertoires in COVID-19. Germline CDR1 is SGHNT and CDR2 is YYREEE (reference sequence). Trimming removed 4 bases at V and 0 bases at J, with 8 bases between. The CDR3 consists of 14 residues. Sequencing was performed on PBMCs or T cells enriched from blood (not recorded which). The sequence derives from a woman aged 25 to 39 who had been exposed to COVID-19. The chain recombines TRBV5-4 with TRBJ1-3; D ambiguous. The DNA of the CDR3 is TGTGCCAGCAGCCTAGAAAACTCTGGAAACACCATATATTTT. Translating gives CASSLENSGNTIYF. Drawing the rest from reference TRBV5-4 and TRBJ1-3, the complete variable domain is ETGVTQSPTHLIKTRGQQVTLRCSSQSGHNTVSWYQQALGQGPQFIFQYYREEENGRGNFPPRFSGLQFPNYSSELNVNALELDDSALYLCASSLENSGNTIYFGEGSWLTVV.